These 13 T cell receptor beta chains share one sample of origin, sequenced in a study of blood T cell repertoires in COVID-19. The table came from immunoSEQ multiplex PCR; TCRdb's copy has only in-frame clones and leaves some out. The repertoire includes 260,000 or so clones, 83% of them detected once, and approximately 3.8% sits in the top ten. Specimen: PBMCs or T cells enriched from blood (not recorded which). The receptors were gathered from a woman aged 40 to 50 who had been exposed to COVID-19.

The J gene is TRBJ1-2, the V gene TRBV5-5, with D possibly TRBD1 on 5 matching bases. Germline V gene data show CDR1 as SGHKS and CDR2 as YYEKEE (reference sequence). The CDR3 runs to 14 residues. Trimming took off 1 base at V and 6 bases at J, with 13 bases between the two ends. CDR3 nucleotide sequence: TGTGCCAGCAGCTTGTTCAGGGTTGGGGATGGCTACACCTTC. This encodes CASSLFRVGDGYTF.

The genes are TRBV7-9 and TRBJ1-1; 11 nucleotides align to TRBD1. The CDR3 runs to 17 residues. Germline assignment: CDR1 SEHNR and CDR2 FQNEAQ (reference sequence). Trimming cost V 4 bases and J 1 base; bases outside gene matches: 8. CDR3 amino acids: CASSSGTGGVRNTEAFF. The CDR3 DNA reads TGTGCCAGCAGCTCGGGGACAGGGGGTGTACGGAACACTGAAGCTTTCTTT.

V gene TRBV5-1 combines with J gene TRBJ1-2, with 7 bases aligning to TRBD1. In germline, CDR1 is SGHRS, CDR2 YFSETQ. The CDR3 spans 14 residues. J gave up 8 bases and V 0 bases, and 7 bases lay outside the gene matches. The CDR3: CASSLGLQGKGYTF. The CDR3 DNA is TGCGCCAGCAGCTTGGGGTTACAGGGGAAAGGCTACACCTTC.

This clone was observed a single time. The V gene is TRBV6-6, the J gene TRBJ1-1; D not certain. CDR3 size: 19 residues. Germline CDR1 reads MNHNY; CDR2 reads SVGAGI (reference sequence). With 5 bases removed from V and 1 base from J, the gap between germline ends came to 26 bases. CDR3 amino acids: CASSPREAFYVSSNTEAFF. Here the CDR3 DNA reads TGTGCCAGCAGTCCCCGGGAGGCATTTTACGTTTCGTCGAACACTGAAGCTTTCTTT.

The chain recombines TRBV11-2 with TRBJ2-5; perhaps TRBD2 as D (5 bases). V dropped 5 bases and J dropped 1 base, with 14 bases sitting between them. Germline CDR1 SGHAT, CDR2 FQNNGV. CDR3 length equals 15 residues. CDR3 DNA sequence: TGTGCCAGCAGCGATCGCCGACTAACCCAAGAGACCCAGTACTTC. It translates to CASSDRRLTQETQYF. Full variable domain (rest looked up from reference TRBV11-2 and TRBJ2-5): EAGVAQSPRYKIIEKRQSVAFWCNPISGHATLYWYQQILGQGPKLLIQFQNNGVVDDSQLPKDRFSAERLKGVDSTLKIQPAKLEDSAVYLCASSDRRLTQETQYFGPGTRLLVL.

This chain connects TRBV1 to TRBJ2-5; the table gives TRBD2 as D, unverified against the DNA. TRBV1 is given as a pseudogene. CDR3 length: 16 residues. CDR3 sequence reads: CTSVPPGTSELETQYF. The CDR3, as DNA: TGCACCAGCGTCCCACCCGGGACTAGCGAGTTGGAGACCCAGTACTTC.

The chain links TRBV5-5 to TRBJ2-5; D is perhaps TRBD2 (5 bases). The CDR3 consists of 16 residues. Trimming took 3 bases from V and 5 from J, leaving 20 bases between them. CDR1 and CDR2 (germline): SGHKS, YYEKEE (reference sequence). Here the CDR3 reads CASSSQADTWRETQYF. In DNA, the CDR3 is TGTGCCAGCAGCTCCCAGGCGGATACCTGGAGGGAGACCCAGTACTTC.

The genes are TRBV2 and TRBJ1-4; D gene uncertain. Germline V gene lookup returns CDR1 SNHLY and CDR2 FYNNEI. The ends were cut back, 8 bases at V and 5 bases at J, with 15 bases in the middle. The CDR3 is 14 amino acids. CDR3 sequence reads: CASGLGGGNEKLFF. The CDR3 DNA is TGTGCCAGCGGCCTTGGAGGAGGGAATGAAAAACTGTTTTTT.

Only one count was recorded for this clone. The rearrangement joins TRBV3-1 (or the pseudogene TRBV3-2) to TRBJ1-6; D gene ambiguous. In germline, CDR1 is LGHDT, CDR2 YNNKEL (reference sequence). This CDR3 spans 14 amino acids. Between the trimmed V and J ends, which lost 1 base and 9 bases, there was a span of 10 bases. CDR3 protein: CASSQVGVSSPLHF. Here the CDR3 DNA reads TGTGCCAGCAGCCAAGTGGGAGTTAGTTCACCCCTCCACTTT.

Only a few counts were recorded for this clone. Here the CDR3 DNA reads TGTGCCACCTGCCGGGACAGGGTAAACACTGAAGCTTTCTTT. Encoded protein: CATCRDRVNTEAFF. The chain recombines TRBV19 with TRBJ1-1, with 9 bases aligning to TRBD1. V was pared by 10 bases and J by 2 bases, with 8 bases of the junction left unmatched. Per the germline V gene, CDR1 is LNHDA and CDR2 is SQIVND (reference sequence). CDR3 length: 14 residues. The full variable domain, in which reference TRBV19 and TRBJ1-1 provide the parts outside the CDR3, is DGGITQSPKYLFRKEGQNVTLSCEQNLNHDAMYWYRQDPGQGLRLIYYSQIVNDFQKGDIAEGYSVSREKKESFPLTVTSAQKNPTAFYLCATCRDRVNTEAFFGQGTRLTVV.

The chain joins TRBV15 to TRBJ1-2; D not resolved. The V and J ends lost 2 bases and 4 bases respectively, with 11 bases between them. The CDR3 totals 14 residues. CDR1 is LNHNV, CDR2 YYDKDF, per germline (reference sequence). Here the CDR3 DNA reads TGTGCCACCAGCAGATCTCAGGTTTTCTATGGCTACACCTTC. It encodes CATSRSQVFYGYTF.

The CDR3 region has the DNA TGCGCCAGCAGCCAAGAGGTAGACTATGGCTACACCTTC. Translated: CASSQEVDYGYTF. This rearrangement joins TRBV4-1 to TRBJ1-2; D is unclear. Germline lookup yields CDR1 MGHRA and CDR2 YSYEKL. The CDR3 contains 13 residues. The ends were cut back, 0 bases at V and 3 bases at J, with 5 bases in the middle.

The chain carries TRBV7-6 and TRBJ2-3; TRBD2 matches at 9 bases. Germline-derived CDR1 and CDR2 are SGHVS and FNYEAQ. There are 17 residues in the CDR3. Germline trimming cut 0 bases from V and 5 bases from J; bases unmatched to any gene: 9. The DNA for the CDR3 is TGTGCCAGCAGCTTAGCGGTTATGGCGGGGGGGAGAGATACGCAGTATTTT. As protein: CASSLAVMAGGRDTQYF.